The sequence of this T cell receptor beta chain was determined in a study of shared clonotypes between healthy human individuals. The method was immunoSEQ multiplex PCR; TCRdb's version includes in-frame clones alone and lacks a portion of them. The sample comprises about 2.2 million clones, roughly 93% of which are singletons, and more than 1.5% rests with the top ten. Only CD45RO-negative cells positively selected for CCR7 counted as naive CD8 cells, so terminally differentiated effector memory CD45RA+ cells were excluded. The sequence derives from a man aged 18 to 29 in good health. Some clones in this sample may be carry-over from other donors' samples. The sample was naive CD8+ T cells from PBMCs.

DNA for the CDR3: TGTGCCACCATGACTAGCGGACTTTCCTACGAGCAGTACTTC. Its translation is CATMTSGLSYEQYF. The gene calls are TRBV6-1 and TRBJ2-7; 9 nucleotides line up with TRBD2. The germline CDR1 and CDR2 sequences are MNHNS and SASEGT. Trimming cost V 10 bases and J 1 base; bases outside gene matches: 8. This CDR3 spans 14 amino acids.